The 2 T cell receptor beta chains reported below all come from one sample, sequenced in a study of T-cell reconstitution after alpha-beta-depleted transplantation in children. A library of TCRbeta sequences, prepared with unique molecular identifiers, was generated. MiXCR was run by TCRdb on the PCR reads, yielding one entry per CDR3 protein. The top ten hold less than 5% of the sample, which has some 590,000 distinct CDR3 sequences, roughly a tenth seen once. This sample comprised PBMCs from the stem cell graft donor, obtained from the stem cell graft. Receptors were obtained from a human donor who donated a stem cell graft to a child with acute myeloid leukemia.

The gene calls are TRBV4-3 and TRBJ2-1; a possible D gene is TRBD2 (6 bases). CDR3 size: 15 residues. Germline values: CDR1 LGHNA, CDR2 YSLEER. V was clipped by 4 bases and J by 4 bases, with 14 bases between them. CDR3 protein: CASSPGGGLYNEQFF. For the CDR3, the DNA is TGCGCCAGCAGCCCAGGTGGGGGACTGTACAATGAGCAGTTCTTC.

There are many counts of this clonotype. The chain is built from TRBV12-3 or TRBV12-4 and TRBJ2-7, with 11 bases lining up with TRBD1. This CDR3 is 13 amino acids long. Trimming at V came to 3 bases and at J to 7 bases, leaving 2 bases not matched to a gene. CDR3 sequence reads: CASSLGQGGEQYF. DNA for the CDR3: TGTGCCAGCAGTTTGGGACAGGGGGGAGAGCAGTACTTC.